This record covers a single T cell receptor (beta chain). Its matching antigen is unknown. V was pared by 3 bases and J by 5 bases, with 11 bases between. This CDR3 has 13 residues. Per germline, CDR1 LNHNV and CDR2 YYDKDF (reference sequence). The data are from a study of beta chain features in type 1 diabetes. Study outcomes and limitations: Moderate but significant shortening of TCRB CDR3s was recorded in all four CD4+ subsets from Type 1 diabetes patients.

cDNA synthesis used the whole RNA isolate, giving expressed TCRB sequences. The method was immunoSEQ multiplex PCR; TCRdb's version includes in-frame clones alone and lacks a portion of them. The sample has a few hundred thousand clones; roughly 16% are singletons. Sequencing used naive CD4+ T cells from blood. This chain joins TRBV15 and TRBJ2-7; D may be TRBD2 (6 bases). The sequence derives from a man aged 25-45 years with type 1 diabetes. The CDR3 DNA sequence: TGTGCCACCAGCAGCGGGAGAGTACACGAGCAGTACTTC. It yields the protein CATSSGRVHEQYF.